These 19 T cell receptor beta chains originate from one sample sequenced in a study of cytomegalovirus exposure and HLA in healthy donors. The PCR contained 60 Vbeta and 13 Jbeta primers. Produced via immunoSEQ multiplex PCR; TCRdb's table is partial and in-frame only. Here the sample spans around 130,000 clones, around 66% being singletons. The sequenced sample consisted of PBMCs. Receptor source: a woman aged 60-75 years in good health and CMV-seronegative.

In its sample, this clone was seen a few times. V is TRBV19 and J is TRBJ2-3; 12 bases are shared with TRBD2. CDR3 length: 16 residues. The ends lost 5 bases at V and 0 bases at J; junction bases unmatched: 3. Germline lookup yields CDR1 LNHDA and CDR2 SQIVND (reference sequence). CDR3 residues: CASSWTSGASTDTQYF. The CDR3 nucleotides read TGTGCCAGTAGTTGGACTAGCGGGGCTAGCACAGATACGCAGTATTTT.

The genes are TRBV7-8 and TRBJ2-2; 11 nucleotides align to TRBD2. There are 21 residues in the CDR3. V trimming: 5 bases; J trimming: 6 bases; junction bases outside the gene matches: 23. CDR1 and CDR2 (germline): SGHVS, FQNEAQ. The CDR3 bases are TGTGCCAGCAGCACCCCTTGGGGCGGTGATAGCGGGAGGGCCTCGGCCGGGGAGCTGTTTTTT. It codes for CASSTPWGGDSGRASAGELFF.

V and J are TRBV14 and TRBJ2-7; 9 bases align to TRBD1. The germline V gene encodes CDR1 SGHDN and CDR2 FVKESK. J was trimmed by 7 bases and V by 3 bases; bases with no gene match: 19. The CDR3 runs 18 residues. In DNA, the CDR3 is TGTGCCAGCAGCCATCCCCCTCTTCCGGGACAGGGCTCCGAGGAGCAGTACTTC. Protein sequence: CASSHPPLPGQGSEEQYF.

V usage is TRBV5-1 and J usage is TRBJ2-7; 8 positions agree with TRBD2. The germline V gene has CDR1 SGHRS and CDR2 YFSETQ. This CDR3 contains 13 residues. The V segment lost 0 bases and the J segment 5 bases; nucleotides outside the gene matches: 1. Here the CDR3 DNA reads TGCGCCAGCAGCTTGGTTAGCGGGAACGAGCAGTACTTC. Translating gives CASSLVSGNEQYF. Drawing the rest from reference TRBV5-1 and TRBJ2-7, the complete variable domain is KAGVTQTPRYLIKTRGQQVTLSCSPISGHRSVSWYQQTPGQGLQFLFEYFSETQRNKGNFPGRFSGRQFSNSRSEMNVSTLELGDSALYLCASSLVSGNEQYFGPGTRLTVT.

V gene TRBV7-6 combines with J gene TRBJ1-4; tentative D call: TRBD1 (6 bases). The CDR3 loop spans 16 amino acids. V gave up 4 bases and J gave up 3 bases, with 15 bases separating them. The germline V gene has CDR1 SGHVS and CDR2 FNYEAQ. CDR3 DNA: TGTGCCAGCAGCTCGCAGGGGTCCCTCCCTAATGAAAAACTGTTTTTT. Translated, it gives CASSSQGSLPNEKLFF.

Only a few counts were recorded for this clone. V gene TRBV28 combines with J gene TRBJ1-4, with 9 nucleotides matching TRBD1. The CDR3 is 15 residues long. The junction had 4 bases not matched to a gene; V was cut back by 2 bases and J by 6 bases. Germline loops: CDR1 MDHEN, CDR2 SYDVKM. This CDR3 is CASSLGGQGDEKLFF. CDR3 DNA: TGTGCCAGCAGTTTAGGGGGACAGGGTGATGAAAAACTGTTTTTT.

This rearrangement joins TRBV27 to TRBJ2-1, with 11 bases that match TRBD2. Germline CDR1 is MNHEY and CDR2 is SMNVEV (reference sequence). Trimming at V came to 5 bases and at J to 3 bases, leaving 15 bases not matched to a gene. The CDR3 is 19 amino acids. The CDR3 sequence: CASSLLGGSGLADYNEQFF. The CDR3 coding sequence is TGTGCCAGCAGTCTACTAGGGGGCTCGGGACTAGCGGACTACAATGAGCAGTTCTTC.

This clone was detected only a few times. The chain's CDR3 is CASSPSGGGPYEQYF. In DNA form, the CDR3 reads TGTGCCAGCAGTCCCTCGGGTGGAGGGCCCTACGAGCAGTACTTC. The chain carries TRBV2 and TRBJ2-7; perhaps TRBD2 as D (6 bases). The CDR3 length is 15 residues. Per the germline V gene, CDR1 is SNHLY and CDR2 is FYNNEI. Trimming shortened V by 5 bases and J by 2 bases, and 16 bases separated the two germline ends.

This clone turned up a few times. The chain carries TRBV6-1 and TRBJ2-7; maybe TRBD2 (5 bases). Trimming pared 8 bases from V and 0 bases from J, leaving 11 bases between. Germline V gene sequence: CDR1 MNHNS, CDR2 SASEGT. The CDR3 contains 13 residues. The CDR3 spells CASGRAHSYEQYF. The CDR3, as DNA: TGTGCCAGCGGGCGGGCACACTCCTACGAGCAGTACTTC.

The rearrangement links TRBV21-1 to TRBJ2-7; the D call in the table, TRBD1, was not verified against the DNA. TRBV21-1 is flagged as a pseudogene. The CDR3 covers 11 residues. CDR3: CASIRTHEQYF. The CDR3 bases are TGTGCCAGCATCCGGACACACGAGCAGTACTTC.

The chain joins TRBV19 to TRBJ1-5; 7 nucleotides match TRBD1. Germline V CDR1 and CDR2: LNHDA, SQIVND (reference sequence). The CDR3 loop spans 14 amino acids. Trimming removed 9 bases from V and 4 bases from J; junction bases left unmatched: 9. The CDR3 DNA reads as TGTGCCAGCAACGAGGGGGCACGAAATCAGCCCCAGCATTTT. Protein sequence: CASNEGARNQPQHF.

The chain is built from TRBV6-4 and TRBJ1-2; possible D gene TRBD1, 5 bases. CDR1 is MRHNA and CDR2 is SNTAGT in the germline V gene. Trimming took off 2 bases at V and 5 bases at J, with 21 bases between the two ends. This CDR3 is 17 amino acids long. CDR3: CASSDVWGRQRAYGYTF. The DNA for the CDR3 is TGTGCCAGCAGTGACGTTTGGGGCAGGCAGCGGGCTTATGGCTACACCTTC.

In the case of this clone: At the DNA level, this CDR3 is encoded by other sequences in the same sample as well. The chain uses TRBV7-2 and TRBJ1-3; D is ambiguous. Trimming left V 3 bases short and J 2 bases short, with 5 bases between. The CDR3 covers 13 residues. CDR1 and CDR2 (germline): SGHTA, FQGNSA. CDR3 residues: CASSLTPGNTIYF. The CDR3 region has the DNA TGTGCCAGCAGCTTGACACCTGGAAACACCATATATTTT.

This chain links TRBV27 with TRBJ2-3; D may be TRBD1 (7 bases). Germline CDR1 and CDR2: MNHEY and SMNVEV (reference sequence). The CDR3 runs to 15 residues. Trimming pared 1 base from V and 6 bases from J, leaving 14 bases between. In DNA form, the CDR3 reads TGTGCCAGCAGTTTATTGGAGGGGGCTGGGGATACGCAGTATTTT. This codes for CASSLLEGAGDTQYF.

The rearrangement uses TRBV6-6 and TRBJ1-5; the D is unclear. The CDR3 covers 15 residues. Trimming left V 4 bases short and J 8 bases short, with 18 bases between. Germline V gives CDR1 MNHNY, CDR2 SVGAGI (reference sequence). CDR3 sequence reads: CASSSGRIAGEPQHF. CDR3 coding DNA: TGTGCCAGCAGTTCTGGACGGATAGCGGGTGAGCCCCAGCATTTT.

The CDR3 protein is CASRARGLAGGVGELFF. The CDR3 nucleotides are TGTGCCAGCAGGGCCCGAGGACTAGCGGGAGGTGTCGGGGAGCTGTTTTTT. This chain connects TRBV28 to TRBJ2-2; 14 bases are shared with TRBD2. In germline, CDR1 is MDHEN, CDR2 SYDVKM. This CDR3 has 17 amino acids. Trimming at V came to 6 bases and at J to 7 bases, leaving 10 bases not matched to a gene.

The chain combines TRBV5-5 with TRBJ2-3; D remains ambiguous. V dropped 1 base and J dropped 1 base, with 10 bases sitting between them. Looked up from germline, CDR1 is SGHKS and CDR2 is YYEKEE (reference sequence). The CDR3 extends over 15 amino acids. The CDR3 DNA sequence: TGTGCCAGCAGCTTGTCTGGCGGCCGCACAGATACGCAGTATTTT. As protein: CASSLSGGRTDTQYF.

V and J are TRBV5-1 and TRBJ2-5, with a tentative D call TRBD1 (5 bases). Gene TRBJ2-7 matches the end of the DNA better, so the J call may be wrong. The CDR3 contains 15 residues. Germline CDR1 is SGHRS and CDR2 is YFSETQ. CDR3 in DNA: TGCGCCAGCAGCTTGGAGCAGGGTGTTTCCTACGAGCAGTACTTC. Translating gives CASSLEQGVSYEQYF.

The chain recombines TRBV12-5 with TRBJ2-2, with TRBD2 as a possible D gene (5 bases). From germline, CDR1 is LGHNT and CDR2 FRNRAP. The CDR3 is made up of 13 amino acids. Deletions cut 1 base from V and 5 bases from J, with 5 bases between. In nucleotides, the CDR3 is TGTGCTAGTGGTTTGGGGACTACCGGGGAGCTGTTTTTT. This gives the protein CASGLGTTGELFF.